This is a list of T cell receptor beta chains from one sample in a study of patients and donors after allogeneic stem cell transplantation. TCRdb re-derived calls from the RT-PCR reads in MiXCR, one entry per CDR3 protein. The data contain about a million distinct CDR3 sequences, around 17% of them seen just once; the ten biggest clones take up 6%. The specimen sequenced was blood, either unsorted or a sorted T cell fraction (not recorded which). These TCRs come from a human donor who was either an allogeneic HSCT recipient or a stem cell or donor lymphocyte infusion donor (not recorded which). It is not recorded whose cells these are; they may come from a transplant donor. Both conserved end residues are part of each CDR3. The D gene is left open where the match is weak. Clone size is stated in some rows and not others, as once, few, many or a class when expanded.

>TRBV11-3|-|-
CASSSRPSYNEQFF
>TRBV15|-|-
CATSRDGSETQYF
>TRBV9|-|TRBD1
CASSEGDRLDYTF
>TRBV12-3/TRBV12-4|-|TRBD2
CASSSRGSAGGYEQYF
>TRBV20-1|-|-
CSARSGNSPLHF
>TRBV2|-|-
CASSERGGEQFF
>TRBV18|-|-
CASSPGFGAAVSTDTQYF
>TRBV4-2|-|TRBD1
CASSQDDRAFYGYTF
>TRBV20-1|few|TRBD1
CSARDLTGDREGTGELFF
>TRBV24-1|few|-
CATSDSGFQTLSTDTQYF
>TRBV12-3/TRBV12-4|-|-
CASRGNGRGGYEQYF
>TRBV20-1|few|-
CSARDQLGSTGELFF
>TRBV27|few|-
CASSFLTGQLRNEQFF
>TRBV12-3/TRBV12-4|many|-
CASSFDVNNEQFF
>TRBV29-1|many|TRBD2
CSVERGEGLNNEQFF
>TRBV4-1|-|TRBD1
CASSHRQGKPEAFF
>TRBV14|-|-
CASSQGTYAFGEQYF
>TRBV18|few|-
CASSPGTRSTDTQYF
>TRBV20-1|few|TRBD1
CSARTGQGSSGNTIYF
>TRBV28|few|-
CASTPTGREQFF
>TRBV24-1|few|TRBD1
CATSDPSRQGSTEAFF
>TRBV12-3/TRBV12-4|-|-
CASSLVGSWDRVGNTIYF
>TRBV20-1|-|TRBD2
CSAKTSGQVFYYEQYF
>TRBV7-8|few|-
CASSLAPEGSTEAFF
>TRBV4-2|few|TRBD1
CASSQDWTGINYGYTF
>TRBV11-3|-|TRBD2
CASSLAGVSGNEQFF
>TRBV28|few|TRBD2
CASSSTSGGGTDTQYF
>TRBV20-1|-|-
CSARVGGDYRNSPLHF
>TRBV28|-|TRBD1
CASKTGDLNYGYTF
>TRBV5-1|-|TRBD1
CASRTGGYATNEKLFF
>TRBV7-9|many|-
CASSFETVNTGELFF
>TRBV30|few|-
CAWDSPGDLYGYTF
>TRBV20-1|few|TRBD1
CSATIPRGLMGEQYF
>TRBV29-1|many|-
CSVGQNTGELFF
>TRBV7-9|few|-
CASSPRQTMNTEAFF
>TRBV7-2|many|TRBD2
CASSSGLAGETQYF
>TRBV4-2|few|TRBD2
CASSPQTGGLGYNEQFF
>TRBV24-1|many|-
CATRETSTDTQYF
>TRBV5-1|-|-
CASRGVGYNEQFF
>TRBV12-3/TRBV12-4|many|TRBD1
CASSFRPQGLHEQYF
>TRBV7-3|many|-
CASSLSAMNTEAFF
>TRBV12-3/TRBV12-4|-|-
CASSRKGRGFPYEQYF
>TRBV4-2|once|TRBD2
CASSQALAGVIEQYF
>TRBV5-1|few|-
CASSLVRAQETQYF
>TRBV4-2|-|-
CASSQDGYEADTQYF
>TRBV3-1|few|-
CASSRPSLRGNEQFF
>TRBV6-2/TRBV6-3|few|TRBD1
CASSRQGKGTDTQYF
>TRBV12-3/TRBV12-4|many|-
CASSLAKGGETQYF
>TRBV20-1|few|-
CSARDVSAVETQYF
>TRBV21-1|-|-
CASERGSGNTIYF
>TRBV9|few|-
CASSPPTGRVGNEQFF
>TRBV7-2|once|-
CASSPVAEAFF
>TRBV6-1|few|-
CASSVNRGETQYF
>TRBV29-1|many|-
CSVFGSRSYNEQFF
>TRBV25-1|many|TRBD1
CASSGYGQGTMNTEAFF
>TRBV5-5|few|TRBD2
CASSLLAGGSQFF
>TRBV7-2|-|TRBD2
CASRETSGGLYEQYF